The 20 T cell receptor beta chains below all came from one sample that was sequenced in a study of blood T cell repertoires in COVID-19. The protocol was immunoSEQ multiplex PCR, while the TCRdb copy is restricted to in-frame clones and leaves out a portion. The table records around 130,000 clones, roughly nine tenths of them present only once. Sample: peripheral blood. These receptors originate from a man aged 50-59 years with active COVID-19.

The chain employs TRBV6-1 and TRBJ2-7; possibly TRBD2 for D (6 bases). Trimming removed 2 bases from V and 1 base from J, with 12 bases in between. CDR3 length: 15 amino acids. Germline CDR1 and CDR2: MNHNS and SASEGT. CDR3 nucleotide sequence: TGTGCCAGCAGTGAACAGGTGGAGGGTTCCTACGAGCAGTACGTC. Translation: CASSEQVEGSYEQYV.

V gene TRBV6-5 combines with J gene TRBJ1-1; 9 bases match TRBD1. The germline CDR1 and CDR2 sequences are MNHEY and SVGAGI. The CDR3 has 15 amino acids. V dropped 6 bases and J dropped 3; count of bases not matched to a gene: 8. Written as DNA, the CDR3 is TGTGCCAGCAGATTCAAACAGGGGGCGGACACTGAAGCTTTCTTT. It yields the protein CASRFKQGADTEAFF.

This chain uses TRBV6-6 with TRBJ1-2, with 7 bases matching TRBD1. Losses at the gene ends were 0 bases for V and 4 bases for J; bases not matched to a gene: 5. The CDR3 spans 15 residues. Per germline, CDR1 MNHNY and CDR2 SVGAGI (reference sequence). As DNA, the CDR3 is TGTGCCAGCAGTTACTCGACAGGGTTGGGCTATGGCTACACCTTC. Its protein is CASSYSTGLGYGYTF.

The chain is built from TRBV5-6 and TRBJ1-1, with D uncertain. This CDR3 comprises 12 residues. Trimming shortened V by 3 bases and J by 3 bases, and 6 bases separated the two germline ends. Germline-derived CDR1 and CDR2 are SGHDT and YYEEEE. CDR3: CASSSGDTEAFF. CDR3 DNA sequence: TGTGCCAGCAGCTCCGGGGACACTGAAGCTTTCTTT.

V usage is TRBV2 and J usage is TRBJ2-7; possible D gene TRBD2, 6 bases. The CDR3 length is 14 residues. Germline assignment: CDR1 SNHLY and CDR2 FYNNEI. V lost 7 bases and J lost 3, with 16 bases in between. Here the CDR3 reads CASKREDLNYEQYV. The CDR3 DNA reads as TGTGCCAGCAAGAGGGAGGACCTCAACTACGAGCAGTACGTC.

This chain links TRBV5-1 with TRBJ2-2; TRBD1 might be the D (6 bases). CDR3 size: 15 residues. The V end lost 1 base, the J end lost 1 base, and 8 bases lay between the germline ends. CDR1 SGHRS and CDR2 YFSETQ come from the germline V gene. The CDR3 protein is CASSLQGMNTGELFF. Here the CDR3 DNA reads TGCGCCAGCAGCTTGCAGGGGATGAACACCGGGGAGCTGTTTTTT.

The V and J genes are TRBV3-1 (or the pseudogene TRBV3-2) and TRBJ2-2; a possible D gene is TRBD1 (5 bases). V was shortened by 4 bases and J by 8 bases, with 8 bases between the two germline ends. This CDR3 spans 12 amino acids. CDR1 and CDR2 (germline): LGHDT, YNNKEL (reference sequence). CDR3 in DNA: TGTGCCAGCAGCCTTCAGGGAGGGGAGCTGTTTTTT. Protein sequence: CASSLQGGELFF.

The chain is built from TRBV19 and TRBJ2-1; 12 bases fit TRBD2. This CDR3 spans 17 amino acids. CDR1 and CDR2 from the germline V gene are LNHDA and SQIVND (reference sequence). Trimming at V came to 8 bases and at J to 0 bases, leaving 8 bases not matched to a gene. CDR3 nucleotide sequence: TGTGCCAGTGGGGGACTAGCGGGTGTCAGCTCCTACAATGAGCAGTTCTTC. Translated, it gives CASGGLAGVSSYNEQFF.

V usage is TRBV6-1 and J usage is TRBJ1-2; the match to TRBD1 covers 9 bases. The CDR3 covers 15 residues. V lost 2 bases to trimming and J lost 2 bases; unmatched junction nucleotides: 3. The germline V gene has CDR1 MNHNS and CDR2 SASEGT. The CDR3 DNA reads TGTGCCAGCAGTGAAATCGGGACAGGGAACTATGGCTACACCTTC. This codes for CASSEIGTGNYGYTF.

The J gene is TRBJ2-5, the V gene TRBV2, with 7 bases that match TRBD2. There are 16 residues in the CDR3. J was trimmed by 4 bases and V by 6 bases; bases with no gene match: 14. Germline CDR1 SNHLY, CDR2 FYNNEI. The chain's CDR3 is CASSPDGGTPGETQYF. CDR3 sequence (DNA): TGTGCCAGCAGCCCCGACGGGGGGACCCCCGGAGAGACCCAGTACTTC.

The rearrangement uses TRBV5-1 and TRBJ1-3; 7 bases fit TRBD1. The CDR3 spans 16 residues. Trimming took 5 bases from V and 0 from J; bases not matched to a gene: 8. Germline V CDR1 and CDR2: SGHRS, YFSETQ. The CDR3 protein is CASRRATGDSGNTIYF. CDR3 bases: TGCGCCAGCAGGAGGGCCACAGGGGACTCTGGAAACACCATATATTTT.

This sequence joins TRBV6-5 and TRBJ1-1; a possible D gene is TRBD1 (5 bases). V lost 6 bases, J lost 6 bases, and 20 bases lay in between. Germline CDR1 reads MNHEY; CDR2 reads SVGAGI. This CDR3 spans 15 amino acids. CDR3 residues: CASSPPGLRSAEAFF. CDR3 bases: TGTGCCAGCAGCCCACCGGGACTCAGAAGCGCTGAAGCTTTCTTT.

This clone was detected only once. The chain couples TRBV11-2 to TRBJ1-2, with 7 positions matching TRBD1. Trimming at V came to 5 bases and at J to 6 bases, leaving 12 bases not matched to a gene. Germline V lookup: CDR1 SGHAT, CDR2 FQNNGV. The CDR3 has 15 amino acids. The CDR3: CASSNVGTGADGYTF. The CDR3 DNA reads as TGTGCCAGCAGCAACGTAGGTACAGGGGCGGATGGCTACACCTTC. The variable domain in full, with the rest retrieved from reference TRBV11-2 and TRBJ1-2, is EAGVAQSPRYKIIEKRQSVAFWCNPISGHATLYWYQQILGQGPKLLIQFQNNGVVDDSQLPKDRFSAERLKGVDSTLKIQPAKLEDSAVYLCASSNVGTGADGYTFGSGTRLTVV.

This rearrangement joins TRBV5-5 to TRBJ2-2; TRBD1 matches 11 bases. Germline CDR1 is SGHKS and CDR2 is YYEKEE (reference sequence). This CDR3 is 15 amino acids long. J lost 4 bases, V lost 3 bases, and 2 bases had no gene match. The CDR3 spells CASSWGQGGTGELFF. CDR3 bases: TGTGCCAGCAGCTGGGGACAGGGGGGCACCGGGGAGCTGTTTTTT.

The chain combines TRBV10-1 with TRBJ2-7; unclear D gene. The V end was cut by 10 bases, the J end by 5 bases, with 18 bases between. CDR3 length: 13 residues. Germline V gene data show CDR1 as WNHNN and CDR2 as SYGVQD (reference sequence). The CDR3 region is CANGRLTTHEQYV. As DNA, the CDR3 is TGCGCCAACGGCAGGCTAACAACCCACGAGCAGTACGTC.

The CDR3 reads CASSEYLREGYGYTF. CDR3 sequence (DNA): TGTGCCAGCTCAGAGTATTTGAGGGAGGGCTATGGCTACACCTTC. The chain has TRBV18 and TRBJ1-2; D gene uncertain. V was cut by 5 bases and J by 4 bases, with 17 bases left in between. There are 15 residues in the CDR3. Germline V gene sequence: CDR1 KGHSH, CDR2 LQKENI. The variable domain in full, completed from reference TRBV18 and TRBJ1-2, reads NAGVMQNPRHLVRRRGQEARLRCSPMKGHSHVYWYRQLPEEGLKFMVYLQKENIIDESGMPKERFSAEFPKEGPSILRIQQVVRGDSAAYFCASSEYLREGYGYTFGSGTRLTVV.

This clone was seen a single time. This same CDR3 is encoded by further DNA sequences in the sample. This chain connects TRBV6-5 to TRBJ1-1; D perhaps matches TRBD1 (6 bases). The germline V gene has CDR1 MNHEY and CDR2 SVGAGI. V shed 0 bases and J shed 2 bases, with 10 bases lying between them. The CDR3 consists of 15 residues. The CDR3 sequence is CASSYSSRGNTEAFF. For the CDR3, the DNA is TGTGCCAGCAGTTACTCAAGCAGGGGAAACACTGAAGCTTTCTTT.

J is TRBJ2-2 and V is TRBV2, with TRBD1 matching over 9 bases. Germline trimming cut 6 bases from V and 6 bases from J; bases unmatched to any gene: 5. The CDR3 loop spans 14 amino acids. The germline CDR1 and CDR2 sequences are SNHLY and FYNNEI. The CDR3 reads CASRTTGGAGELFF. The CDR3 DNA reads as TGTGCCAGCAGGACGACAGGGGGAGCCGGGGAGCTGTTTTTT.

The chain couples TRBV5-5 to TRBJ2-2; D unclear. Trimming took off 6 bases at V and 3 bases at J, with 15 bases between the two ends. The CDR3 runs to 15 residues. The germline CDR1 and CDR2 sequences are SGHKS and YYEKEE (reference sequence). This CDR3 reads CASKGVETDTGELFF. The CDR3 DNA sequence: TGTGCCAGCAAAGGAGTAGAAACGGACACCGGGGAGCTGTTTTTT. The variable domain in full, with the rest retrieved from reference TRBV5-5 and TRBJ2-2, is DAGVTQSPTHLIKTRGQQVTLRCSPISGHKSVSWYQQVLGQGPQFIFQYYEKEERGRGNFPDRFSARQFPNYSSELNVNALLLGDSALYLCASKGVETDTGELFFGEGSRLTVL.

The gene calls are TRBV18 and TRBJ1-5; D not resolved. Trimming took off 6 bases at V and 6 bases at J, with 12 bases between the two ends. Germline loops: CDR1 KGHSH, CDR2 LQKENI. This CDR3 comprises 13 residues. The chain's CDR3 is CASSSSGSQPQHF. The CDR3 DNA follows: TGTGCCAGCTCTTCGTCAGGCAGTCAGCCCCAGCATTTT.